Following are 14 T cell receptor beta chains from one sample sequenced in a study of CD8 T cells in Susac syndrome. The RNA, roughly 0.45 to 1 ug, was put through reverse transcription using random hexamers. TCRdb reprocessed the immunoSEQ multiplex PCR reads with MiXCR, giving one entry per CDR3 protein. The table shows under 150,000 distinct CDR3 sequences, with 80% occurring only once. What was sequenced was CD8+ T cells from PBMCs. Receptor source: a human donor with multiple sclerosis.

The chain uses TRBV28 and TRBJ1-4; 10 bases map to TRBD1. After removal of 5 bases from V and 7 bases from J, the junction contained 7 bases not matched to a gene. From germline, CDR1 is MDHEN and CDR2 SYDVKM. The CDR3 runs to 15 residues. Here the CDR3 DNA reads TGTGCCAGCAGTACCGGACAGGGGGGCTTTGAAAAACTGTTTTTT. Residues: CASSTGQGGFEKLFF.

Here the CDR3 reads CASSTRGTEAFF. The CDR3 DNA reads as TGTGCCAGCAGTACCCGGGGGACTGAAGCTTTCTTT. The chain employs TRBV27 and TRBJ1-1, with D perhaps matching TRBD1 (5 bases). Germline V lookup: CDR1 MNHEY, CDR2 SMNVEV (reference sequence). The V end was cut by 5 bases, the J end by 5 bases, with 9 bases between. The CDR3 is 12 residues long.

The rearrangement uses TRBV10-3 and TRBJ2-2; 11 positions agree with TRBD2. Germline V CDR1 and CDR2: ENHRY, SYGVKD. V was clipped by 5 bases and J by 1 base; unmatched bases: 3. The CDR3 contains 16 residues. DNA for the CDR3: TGTGCCATCAGTCTACTAGCGGGGGTGAACACCGGGGAGCTGTTTTTT. Protein product: CAISLLAGVNTGELFF.

The chain combines TRBV4-3 with TRBJ1-2; possible D gene TRBD1, 5 bases. Trimming stripped 0 bases from V and 0 bases from J, with 8 bases between. Germline V gene data show CDR1 as LGHNA and CDR2 as YSLEER. The CDR3 totals 15 residues. The CDR3 region is CASSQDQGANYGYTF. CDR3 sequence (DNA): TGCGCCAGCAGCCAAGACCAGGGAGCTAACTATGGCTACACCTTC.

This chain links TRBV20-1 with TRBJ2-3; 11 bases line up with TRBD1. Germline V gene sequence: CDR1 DFQATT, CDR2 SNEGSKA (reference sequence). The CDR3 extends over 16 amino acids. J lost 4 bases, V lost 2 bases, and 8 bases had no gene match. This CDR3 reads CSARLAGTGGPDTQYF. The CDR3 nucleotides are TGCAGTGCTAGATTGGCCGGGACAGGGGGGCCAGATACGCAGTATTTT.

This clonotype occurred once. This rearrangement joins TRBV7-8 to TRBJ1-3; D might be TRBD1 (5 bases). V shed 3 bases and J shed 0 bases, with 18 bases lying between them. Germline values: CDR1 SGHVS, CDR2 FQNEAQ. CDR3 length: 18 amino acids. The CDR3 region is CASSLNSGTEFSGNTIYF. CDR3 nucleotides: TGTGCCAGCAGCTTGAATTCCGGGACGGAGTTCTCTGGAAACACCATATATTTT. Filled out from reference TRBV7-8 and TRBJ1-3, the complete variable domain reads GAGVSQSPRYKVAKRGQDVALRCDPISGHVSLFWYQQALGQGPEFLTYFQNEAQLDKSGLPSDRFFAERPEGSVSTLKIQRTQQEDSAVYLCASSLNSGTEFSGNTIYFGEGSWLTVV.

The chain employs TRBV4-1 and TRBJ2-7; D gene ambiguous. The length of the CDR3 is 15 residues. Trimming stripped 2 bases from V and 3 bases from J, with 14 bases between. CDR1 is MGHRA and CDR2 is YSYEKL in the germline V gene. The CDR3 nucleotides are TGCGCCAGCAGCCAATCACAAAGGTCGGTCTACGAGCAGTACTTC. Translating gives CASSQSQRSVYEQYF.

V usage is TRBV5-6 and J usage is TRBJ2-7; 10 bases line up with TRBD1. The length of the CDR3 is 14 residues. Germline loops: CDR1 SGHDT, CDR2 YYEEEE. V shed 4 bases, J shed 2 bases, and the junction held 3 bases outside the gene matches. The CDR3 loop is CASSGQGEAYEQYF. In DNA form, the CDR3 reads TGTGCCAGCAGCGGACAGGGGGAGGCCTACGAGCAGTACTTC.

The chain uses TRBV7-9 and TRBJ2-6; D call uncertain. The CDR3 has 17 residues. Trimming cost V 1 base and J 0 bases, with 10 bases left between them. Germline assignment: CDR1 SEHNR and CDR2 FQNEAQ (reference sequence). CDR3 sequence: CASSLGAEGSGANVLTF. CDR3 bases: TGTGCCAGCAGCTTAGGGGCCGAAGGCTCTGGGGCCAACGTCCTGACTTTC.

The chain links TRBV12-3 or TRBV12-4 to TRBJ2-5; D might be TRBD1 (6 bases). The CDR3 is made up of 13 amino acids. The germline V and J ends were trimmed by 6 bases and 2 bases, with 10 bases remaining between them. The DNA for the CDR3 is TGTGCCAGCAGCCCAGGGGCACAAGAGACCCAGTACTTC. This gives the protein CASSPGAQETQYF.

This chain connects TRBV10-3 to TRBJ2-6; a possible D gene is TRBD1 (5 bases). Looked up from germline, CDR1 is ENHRY and CDR2 is SYGVKD. The length of the CDR3 is 22 residues. Trimming shortened V by 2 bases and J by 2 bases, and 28 bases separated the two germline ends. The chain's CDR3 is CAISEAHENYRRERPGANVLTF. DNA of the CDR3: TGTGCCATCAGTGAGGCCCACGAAAATTACAGGAGAGAGAGACCTGGGGCCAACGTCCTGACTTTC.

This chain connects TRBV7-9 to TRBJ2-7, with 11 positions matching TRBD2. The CDR3 is made up of 15 amino acids. V trimming: 1 base; J trimming: 5 bases; junction bases outside the gene matches: 4. Germline lookup yields CDR1 SEHNR and CDR2 FQNEAQ (reference sequence). The CDR3: CASSLVTSGGNEQYF. CDR3 in DNA: TGTGCCAGCAGCTTAGTCACTAGCGGGGGAAACGAGCAGTACTTC.

The genes are TRBV7-9 and TRBJ2-1; 10 nucleotides line up with TRBD2. The CDR3 totals 15 residues. V shed 5 bases and J 4 bases; nucleotides not matched to a gene: 5. CDR1 is SEHNR and CDR2 is FQNEAQ in the germline V gene (reference sequence). CDR3 residues: CASSPGLALYNEQFF. The DNA of the CDR3 is TGTGCCAGCAGCCCGGGACTAGCGTTATACAATGAGCAGTTCTTC.

V usage is TRBV20-1 and J usage is TRBJ2-7; 8 bases map to TRBD2. V shed 0 bases and J 5 bases; nucleotides not matched to a gene: 9. The CDR3 covers 15 residues. Germline V gene lookup returns CDR1 DFQATT and CDR2 SNEGSKA (reference sequence). The CDR3 loop is CSARDSERGIDEQYF. Written as DNA, the CDR3 is TGCAGTGCTAGAGATTCGGAGCGGGGGATCGACGAGCAGTACTTC.